The text below deals with one T cell receptor (beta chain). The CDR3 covers 18 residues. The V and J ends lost 5 bases and 8 bases, in that order; junction bases with no gene match: 16. From germline, CDR1 is SEHNR and CDR2 FQNEAQ (reference sequence). The data were taken from a study of blood T cell repertoires in COVID-19. About the study: Spain, Italy and the United States supplied samples that represented acute and convalescent COVID-19.

Study processing details: For nucleated cells, counts were estimated from reference gene primer amplification. Generated by immunoSEQ multiplex PCR, the TCRdb table keeps only in-frame clones and is missing some. The V and J calls and clone size come from that table; D and trimming were worked out from the DNA. The sample lists roughly 50,000 clones, 70% to 90% occurring once. Material for sequencing was peripheral blood. The rearrangement uses TRBV7-9 and TRBJ2-6, with 9 bases identical to TRBD1. The receptor was derived from a woman between 55 and 75 years old with acute or convalescent COVID-19. CDR3 protein: CASSPTRDRVSWSNVLTF. The CDR3 nucleotides are TGTGCCAGCAGCCCGACCCGGGACAGGGTTTCTTGGTCCAACGTCCTGACTTTC. Filled out from reference TRBV7-9 and TRBJ2-6, the complete variable domain reads DTGVSQNPRHKITKRGQNVTFRCDPISEHNRLYWYRQTLGQGPEFLTYFQNEAQLEKSRLLSDRFSAERPKGSFSTLEIQRTEQGDSAMYLCASSPTRDRVSWSNVLTFGAGSRLTVL.